Listed below are T cell receptor beta chains from one sample, sequenced in a study of a mutant IDH1 vaccine in newly diagnosed glioma. The repertoire was sequenced with immunoSEQ multiplex PCR; TCRdb's copy has only in-frame clones and lacks some. The data contain 56,000 or so clones, about three quarters of them singletons. Which antigens these TCRs recognize remains unknown. The material was PBMCs, obtained from a glioma patient whose treatment included an IDH1 peptide vaccine. The receptors stem from a woman aged 40 to 50 with glioma. Each CDR3 is given with its conserved first and last residue. A D gene is named only where the DNA matches it firmly. Rows give clone size only sometimes, using once, few, many, or a class for an expanded clone.

length | J | D | size | V | CDR3 | DNA
15 | TRBJ2-5 | TRBD2 | - | TRBV15 | CATSPNGGSGETQYF | TGTGCCACCAGTCCGAACGGGGGGAGCGGGGAGACCCAGTACTTC
14 | TRBJ2-7 | - | - | TRBV7-9 | CASSLLYSSYEQYF | TGTGCCAGCAGCTTATTATACAGCTCCTACGAGCAGTACTTC
13 | TRBJ1-2 | - | few | TRBV30 | CAWSSGTRYGYTF | TGTGCCTGGAGTTCCGGGACGCGCTATGGCTACACCTTC
16 | TRBJ1-4 | TRBD1 | - | TRBV7-9 | CASSLGTGGASEKLFF | TGTGCCAGCAGCTTAGGGACAGGGGGCGCGAGTGAAAAACTGTTTTTT
16 | TRBJ2-3 | - | - | TRBV10-3 | CAISVWSGAKTDTQYF | TGTGCCATCAGTGTCTGGTCAGGGGCTAAAACAGATACGCAGTATTTT
13 | TRBJ1-3 | - | medium-sized | TRBV15 | CATSGSTGNTIYF | TGTGCCACCAGCGGGTCCACTGGAAACACCATATATTTT
16 | TRBJ2-3 | - | - | TRBV13 | CASSSSMEGAADTQYF | TGTGCCAGCAGCTCCTCCATGGAAGGGGCGGCAGATACGCAGTATTTT
13 | TRBJ1-2 | - | - | TRBV27 | CASSLRQYYGYTF | TGTGCCAGCAGTCTCCGACAGTACTATGGCTACACCTTC
14 | TRBJ2-7 | TRBD1 | - | TRBV2 | CASRGQGGFYEQYF | TGTGCCAGCAGAGGACAGGGGGGCTTCTACGAGCAGTACTTC
17 | TRBJ2-2 | - | - | TRBV7-7 | CASSLEWSDANLGELFF | TGTGCTAGCAGCTTAGAATGGTCGGACGCCAACCTCGGGGAGCTGTTTTTT
13 | TRBJ2-1 | TRBD1 | few | TRBV18 | CASSWDRGNEQFF | TGTGCCAGCTCATGGGACAGGGGCAATGAGCAGTTCTTC
14 | TRBJ1-5 | - | - | TRBV11-2 | CASSSGPSNQPQHF | TGTGCCAGCAGCTCGGGACCCTCCAATCAGCCCCAGCATTTT
15 | TRBJ2-1 | TRBD2 | - | TRBV11-2 | CASSLASGGAYEQFF | TGTGCCAGCAGCTTAGCTAGCGGGGGGGCCTATGAGCAGTTCTTC
13 | TRBJ1-6 | - | - | TRBV5-5 | CASSLAWNSPLHF | TGTGCCAGCAGCTTGGCCTGGAATTCACCCCTCCACTTT
14 | TRBJ1-3 | - | few | TRBV7-9 | CASSPIRSGESIYF | TGTGCCAGCAGCCCAATTAGGTCTGGGGAGTCCATATATTTT
15 | TRBJ1-1 | TRBD1 | few | TRBV4-2 | CASSQETGEYTEAFF | TGTGCCAGCAGCCAAGAGACAGGGGAGTACACTGAAGCTTTCTTT
16 | TRBJ2-6 | TRBD1 | - | TRBV2 | CASSVGQGRTANVLTF | TGTGCCAGCAGTGTCGGACAGGGCCGCACCGCCAACGTCCTGACTTTC
15 | TRBJ1-2 | - | - | TRBV4-1 | CASSTEDSPNYGYTF | TGCGCCAGCAGCACCGAGGACAGTCCAAACTATGGCTACACCTTC
13 | TRBJ2-1 | - | - | TRBV11-2 | CASSLDRSNEQFF | TGTGCCAGCAGCTTAGACCGGAGCAATGAGCAGTTCTTC
15 | TRBJ1-1 | - | - | TRBV30 | CAWSVDIFMNTEAFF | TGTGCCTGGAGTGTAGACATTTTTATGAACACTGAAGCTTTCTTT
14 | TRBJ1-2 | - | - | TRBV18 | CASSPPGGVYGYTF | TGTGCCAGCTCACCCCCGGGCGGGGTTTATGGCTACACCTTC
13 | TRBJ1-5 | TRBD1 | few | TRBV19 | CASKDRGTQPQHF | TGTGCCAGTAAGGACAGGGGAACTCAGCCCCAGCATTTT
14 | TRBJ2-5 | - | - | TRBV19 | CASSPLTGLETQYF | TGTGCCAGTAGTCCCCTTACAGGGTTAGAGACCCAGTACTTC
15 | TRBJ1-5 | TRBD1 | - | TRBV15 | CATSKQGVLSQPQHF | TGTGCCACCAGCAAACAGGGGGTCCTTAGTCAGCCCCAGCATTTT
13 | TRBJ2-5 | TRBD1 | - | TRBV5-1 | CASSLTGKETQYF | TGCGCCAGCAGCCTGACAGGGAAAGAGACCCAGTACTTC
14 | TRBJ1-6 | - | - | TRBV2 | CASKARGYNSPLHF | TGTGCCAGCAAAGCCCGGGGCTATAATTCACCCCTCCACTTT
17 | TRBJ2-7 | TRBD1 | - | TRBV19 | CASSIGVGLEQGDEQYF | TGTGCCAGTAGTATAGGCGTCGGTTTAGAACAGGGGGACGAGCAGTACTTC
15 | TRBJ1-2 | - | few | TRBV5-1 | CASSLDQGYVYGYTF | TGCGCCAGCAGCTTGGACCAGGGCTACGTCTATGGCTACACCTTC
16 | TRBJ2-7 | TRBD2 | - | TRBV5-1 | CASSLVGGTGWNEQYF | TGCGCCAGCAGCTTGGTCGGGGGGACCGGGTGGAACGAGCAGTACTTC
15 | TRBJ1-4 | - | few | TRBV4-1 | CASSQDEVTNEKLFF | TGCGCCAGCAGCCAAGATGAAGTAACTAATGAAAAACTGTTTTTT
15 | TRBJ1-5 | - | - | TRBV6-1 | CASSEMVQVGVPQHF | TGTGCCAGCAGTGAAATGGTGCAGGTGGGGGTGCCCCAGCATTTT
12 | TRBJ1-2 | - | - | TRBV7-9 | CASSLARDGYTF | TGTGCCAGCAGCTTAGCCAGGGATGGCTACACCTTC
17 | TRBJ2-6 | TRBD1 | - | TRBV14 | CASSQRTGPSGANVLTF | TGTGCCAGCAGCCAACGGACAGGGCCCTCTGGGGCCAACGTCCTGACTTTC
12 | TRBJ1-2 | - | - | TRBV5-1 | CASSLIGDGYTF | TGCGCCAGCAGCTTGATTGGGGATGGCTACACCTTC
15 | TRBJ2-2 | - | - | TRBV5-4 | CASRPGAPGAGELFF | TGTGCCAGCAGACCGGGGGCTCCCGGGGCCGGGGAGCTGTTTTTT
14 | TRBJ2-7 | - | - | TRBV5-1 | CASSPGHSIDEQYF | TGCGCCAGCAGCCCGGGACACTCCATAGACGAGCAGTACTTC
18 | TRBJ2-4 | TRBD2 | - | TRBV7-2 | CASSLGGLAGGPRNIQYF | TGTGCCAGCAGCTTGGGGGGACTAGCGGGGGGGCCGAGAAACATTCAGTACTTC
15 | TRBJ2-1 | TRBD1 | - | TRBV2 | CASGTGGQFYNEQFF | TGTGCCAGTGGGACAGGGGGCCAGTTTTACAATGAGCAGTTCTTC
13 | TRBJ2-5 | - | - | TRBV19 | CASSISPGETQYF | TGTGCCAGTAGTATTTCCCCCGGGGAGACCCAGTACTTC
13 | TRBJ2-5 | - | - | TRBV2 | CASEVERQETQYF | TGTGCCAGCGAGGTAGAGCGGCAAGAGACCCAGTACTTC
14 | TRBJ1-1 | - | - | TRBV6-4 | CASSENSGHTEAFF | TGTGCCAGCAGTGAAAACAGCGGCCACACTGAAGCTTTCTTT
13 | TRBJ1-4 | - | - | TRBV30 | CAWSMGGVEKLFF | TGTGCCTGGAGTATGGGAGGTGTTGAAAAACTGTTTTTT
14 | TRBJ2-3 | - | - | TRBV6-4 | CASSAGTSTDTQYF | TGTGCCAGCAGTGCCGGGACTAGCACAGATACGCAGTATTTT
14 | TRBJ1-5 | - | - | TRBV6-1 | CASSEEEGNQPQHF | TGTGCCAGCAGTGAGGAGGAGGGCAATCAGCCCCAGCATTTT
13 | TRBJ2-3 | - | - | TRBV6-6 | CASSYISTDTQYF | TGTGCCAGCAGTTACATTAGCACAGATACGCAGTATTTT
15 | TRBJ2-5 | TRBD1 | medium-sized | TRBV5-6 | CASSRAGQGRWTQYF | TGTGCCAGCAGCCGGGCCGGACAGGGTCGATGGACCCAGTACTTC